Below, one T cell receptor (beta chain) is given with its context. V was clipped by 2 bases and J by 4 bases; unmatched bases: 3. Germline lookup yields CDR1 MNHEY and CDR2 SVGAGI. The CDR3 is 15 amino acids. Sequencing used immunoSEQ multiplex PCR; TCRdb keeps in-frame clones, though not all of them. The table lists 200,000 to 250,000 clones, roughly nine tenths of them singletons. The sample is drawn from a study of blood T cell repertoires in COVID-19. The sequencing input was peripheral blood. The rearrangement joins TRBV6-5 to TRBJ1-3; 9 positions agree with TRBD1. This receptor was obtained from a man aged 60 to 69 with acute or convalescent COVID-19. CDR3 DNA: TGTGCCAGCAGTTACGCACAGGGGGCCGGAAACACCATATATTTT. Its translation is CASSYAQGAGNTIYF.